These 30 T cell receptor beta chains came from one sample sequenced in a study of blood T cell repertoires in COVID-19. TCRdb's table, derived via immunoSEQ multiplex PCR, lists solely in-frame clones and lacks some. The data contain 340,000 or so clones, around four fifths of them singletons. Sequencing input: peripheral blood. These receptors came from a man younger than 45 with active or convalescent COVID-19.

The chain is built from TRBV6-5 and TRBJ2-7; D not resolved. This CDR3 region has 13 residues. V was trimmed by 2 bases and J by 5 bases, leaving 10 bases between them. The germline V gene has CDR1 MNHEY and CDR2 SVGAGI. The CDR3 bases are TGTGCCAGCAGTTACCCGGGTACCAACGAGCAGTACTTC. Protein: CASSYPGTNEQYF.

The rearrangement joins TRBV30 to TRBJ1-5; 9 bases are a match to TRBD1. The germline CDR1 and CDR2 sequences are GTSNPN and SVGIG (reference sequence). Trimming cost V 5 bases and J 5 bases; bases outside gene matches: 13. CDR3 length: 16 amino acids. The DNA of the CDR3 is TGTGCCTGGGAGGGGAAGGGACAGGGCGTCGATCAGCCCCAGCATTTT. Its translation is CAWEGKGQGVDQPQHF.

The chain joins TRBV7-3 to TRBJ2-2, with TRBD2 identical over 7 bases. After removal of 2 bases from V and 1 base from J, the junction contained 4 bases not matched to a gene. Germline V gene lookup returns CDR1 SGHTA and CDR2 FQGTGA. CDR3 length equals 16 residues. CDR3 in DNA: TGTGCCAGCAGCTTAGGGCTAGCGGAGAACACCGGGGAGCTGTTTTTT. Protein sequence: CASSLGLAENTGELFF.

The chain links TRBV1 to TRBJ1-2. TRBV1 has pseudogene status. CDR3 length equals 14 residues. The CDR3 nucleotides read TGCACCAGCAGCCAAGATGGGGGGAGCTATGGCTACACCTTC. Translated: CTSSQDGGSYGYTF.

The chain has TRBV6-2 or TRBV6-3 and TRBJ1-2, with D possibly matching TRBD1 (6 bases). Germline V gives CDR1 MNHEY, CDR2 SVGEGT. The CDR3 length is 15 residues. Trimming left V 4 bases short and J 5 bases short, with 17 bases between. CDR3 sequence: CASSSLGQSSYGYTF. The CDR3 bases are TGTGCCAGCAGTTCACTCGGACAGTCTTCTTATGGCTACACCTTC.

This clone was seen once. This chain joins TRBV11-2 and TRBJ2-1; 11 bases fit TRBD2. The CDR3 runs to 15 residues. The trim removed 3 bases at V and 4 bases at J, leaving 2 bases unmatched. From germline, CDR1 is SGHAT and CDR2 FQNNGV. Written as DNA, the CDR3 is TGTGCCAGCAGCTTTACTAGCGGGAGTTACAATGAGCAGTTCTTC. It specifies CASSFTSGSYNEQFF.

This CDR3 reads CAWSVLSRGEQYF. The CDR3 DNA sequence: TGTGCCTGGAGTGTACTCAGTCGGGGCGAGCAGTACTTC. The chain has TRBV30 and TRBJ2-7; D is perhaps TRBD2 (5 bases). The CDR3 loop spans 13 amino acids. Trimming stripped 0 bases from V and 6 bases from J, with 12 bases between. Germline-derived CDR1 and CDR2 are GTSNPN and SVGIG (reference sequence).

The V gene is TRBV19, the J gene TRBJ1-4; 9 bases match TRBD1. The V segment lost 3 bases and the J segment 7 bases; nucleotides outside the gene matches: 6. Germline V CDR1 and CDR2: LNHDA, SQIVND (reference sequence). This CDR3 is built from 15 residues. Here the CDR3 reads CASSIGGTGSEKLFF. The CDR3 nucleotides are TGTGCCAGTAGTATCGGTGGGACAGGGTCTGAAAAACTGTTTTTT.

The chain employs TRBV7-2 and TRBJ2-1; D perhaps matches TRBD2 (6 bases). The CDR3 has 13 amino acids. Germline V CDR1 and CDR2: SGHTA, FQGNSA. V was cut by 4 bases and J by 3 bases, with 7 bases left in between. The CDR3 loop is CASSSGLYNEQFF. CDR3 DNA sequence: TGTGCCAGCAGCTCGGGACTCTACAATGAGCAGTTCTTC.

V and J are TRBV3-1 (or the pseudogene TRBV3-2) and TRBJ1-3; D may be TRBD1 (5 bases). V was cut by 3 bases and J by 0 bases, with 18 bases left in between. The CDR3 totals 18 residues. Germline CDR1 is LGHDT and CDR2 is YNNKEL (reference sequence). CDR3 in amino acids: CASSQGRIGSISGNTIYF. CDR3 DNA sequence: TGTGCCAGCAGCCAGGGGCGGATAGGCTCTATCTCTGGAAACACCATATATTTT.

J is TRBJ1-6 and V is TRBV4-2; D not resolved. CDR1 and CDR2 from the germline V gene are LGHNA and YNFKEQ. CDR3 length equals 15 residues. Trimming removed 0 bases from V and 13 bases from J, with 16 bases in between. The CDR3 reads CASSQEAAEGIPLHF. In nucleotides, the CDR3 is TGTGCCAGCAGCCAAGAGGCGGCGGAGGGCATCCCCCTCCACTTT.

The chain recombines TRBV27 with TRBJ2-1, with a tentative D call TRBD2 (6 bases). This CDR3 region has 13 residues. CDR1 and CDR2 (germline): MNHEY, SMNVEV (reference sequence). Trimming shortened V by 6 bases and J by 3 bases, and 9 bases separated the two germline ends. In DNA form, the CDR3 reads TGTGCCAGCAGGACTAGTCTCTACAATGAGCAGTTCTTC. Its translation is CASRTSLYNEQFF.

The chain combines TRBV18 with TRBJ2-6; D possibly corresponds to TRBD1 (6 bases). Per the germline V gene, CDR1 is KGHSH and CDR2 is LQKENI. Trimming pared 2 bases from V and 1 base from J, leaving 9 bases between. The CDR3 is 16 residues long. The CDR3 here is CASSPIGGSGANVLTF. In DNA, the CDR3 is TGTGCCAGCTCACCAATAGGGGGATCTGGGGCCAACGTCCTGACTTTC.

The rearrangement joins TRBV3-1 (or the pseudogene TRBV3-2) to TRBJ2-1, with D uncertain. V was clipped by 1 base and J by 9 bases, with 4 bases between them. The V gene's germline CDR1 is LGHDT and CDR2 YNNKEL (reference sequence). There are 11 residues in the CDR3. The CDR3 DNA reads TGTGCCAGCAGCCAAGTGAGTGAGCAGTTCTTC. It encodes CASSQVSEQFF.

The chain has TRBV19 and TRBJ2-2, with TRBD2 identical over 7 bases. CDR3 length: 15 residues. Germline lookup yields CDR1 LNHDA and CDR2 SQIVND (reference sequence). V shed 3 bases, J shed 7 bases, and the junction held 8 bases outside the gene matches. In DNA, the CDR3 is TGTGCCAGTAGTATCCGGGGAGGGTTGATCGGGGAGCTGTTTTTT. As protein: CASSIRGGLIGELFF.

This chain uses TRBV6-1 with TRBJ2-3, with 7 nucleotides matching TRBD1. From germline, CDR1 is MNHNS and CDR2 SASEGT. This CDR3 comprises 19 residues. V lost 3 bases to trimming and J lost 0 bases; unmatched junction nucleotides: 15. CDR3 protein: CASSDQGQVPRDSTDTQYF. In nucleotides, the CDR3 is TGTGCCAGCAGTGATCAAGGACAGGTCCCGAGGGATAGCACAGATACGCAGTATTTT.

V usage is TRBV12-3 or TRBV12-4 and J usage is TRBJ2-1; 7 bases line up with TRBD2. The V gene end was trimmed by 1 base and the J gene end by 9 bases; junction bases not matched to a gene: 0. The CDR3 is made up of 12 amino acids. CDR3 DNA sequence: TGTGCCAGCAGTTTAGGCGGGGGTGAGCAGTTCTTC. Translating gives CASSLGGGEQFF.

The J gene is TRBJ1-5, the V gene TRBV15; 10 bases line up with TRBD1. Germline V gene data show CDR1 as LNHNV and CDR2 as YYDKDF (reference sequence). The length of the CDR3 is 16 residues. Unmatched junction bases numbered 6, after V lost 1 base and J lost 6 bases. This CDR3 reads CATSRVGTGVFQPQHF. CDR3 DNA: TGTGCCACCAGCAGAGTGGGGACAGGGGTGTTTCAGCCCCAGCATTTT.

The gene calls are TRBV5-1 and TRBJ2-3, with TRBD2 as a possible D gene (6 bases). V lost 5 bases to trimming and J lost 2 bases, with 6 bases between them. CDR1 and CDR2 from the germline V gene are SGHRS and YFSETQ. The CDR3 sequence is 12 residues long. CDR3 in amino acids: CASRDYTDTQYF. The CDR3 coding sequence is TGCGCCAGCAGGGACTACACAGATACGCAGTATTTT.

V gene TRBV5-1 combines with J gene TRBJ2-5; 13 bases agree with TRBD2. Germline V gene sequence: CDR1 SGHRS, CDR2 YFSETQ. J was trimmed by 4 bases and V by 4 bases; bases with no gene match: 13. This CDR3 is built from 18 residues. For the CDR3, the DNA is TGCGCCAGCAGCACAGGAACTAGCGGGAGGGCCAAAGGAGAGACCCAGTACTTC. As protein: CASSTGTSGRAKGETQYF.

The CDR3 is CASSEGFGQGDTEAFF. CDR3 sequence (DNA): TGTGCCAGCAGCGAGGGATTTGGACAGGGTGACACTGAAGCTTTCTTT. This rearrangement joins TRBV5-6 to TRBJ1-1; 8 bases fit TRBD1. V shed 4 bases and J 3 bases; nucleotides not matched to a gene: 11. The CDR3 covers 16 residues. Germline V CDR1 and CDR2: SGHDT, YYEEEE.

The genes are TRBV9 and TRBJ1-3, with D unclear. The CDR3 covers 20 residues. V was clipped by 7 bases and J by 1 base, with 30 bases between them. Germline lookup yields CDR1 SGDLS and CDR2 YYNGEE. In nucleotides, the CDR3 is TGTGCCAGCTCTCCCTTCGATGCAGGATTTTTTGGCACTTCTGGAAACACCATATATTTT. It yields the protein CASSPFDAGFFGTSGNTIYF. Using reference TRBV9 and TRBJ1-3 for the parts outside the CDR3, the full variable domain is DSGVTQTPKHLITATGQRVTLRCSPRSGDLSVYWYQQSLDQGLQFLIQYYNGEERAKGNILERFSAQQFPDLHSELNLSSLELGDSALYFCASSPFDAGFFGTSGNTIYFGEGSWLTVV.

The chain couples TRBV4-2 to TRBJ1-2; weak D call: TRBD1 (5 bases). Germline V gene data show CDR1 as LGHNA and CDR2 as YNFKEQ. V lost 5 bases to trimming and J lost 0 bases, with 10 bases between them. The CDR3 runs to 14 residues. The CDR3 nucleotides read TGTGCCAGCAGCAAGGAGGGGTCTAACTATGGCTACACCTTC. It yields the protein CASSKEGSNYGYTF.

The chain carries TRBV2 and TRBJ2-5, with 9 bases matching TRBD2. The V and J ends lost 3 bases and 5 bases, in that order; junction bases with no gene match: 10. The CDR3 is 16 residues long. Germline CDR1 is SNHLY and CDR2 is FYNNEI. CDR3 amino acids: CASSDGRAGGSETQYF. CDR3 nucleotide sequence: TGTGCCAGCAGTGATGGCCGAGCGGGGGGTAGTGAGACCCAGTACTTC. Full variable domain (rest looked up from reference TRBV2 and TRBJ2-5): EPEVTQTPSHQVTQMGQEVILRCVPISNHLYFYWYRQILGQKVEFLVSFYNNEISEKSEIFDDQFSVERPDGSNFTLKIRSTKLEDSAMYFCASSDGRAGGSETQYFGPGTRLLVL.

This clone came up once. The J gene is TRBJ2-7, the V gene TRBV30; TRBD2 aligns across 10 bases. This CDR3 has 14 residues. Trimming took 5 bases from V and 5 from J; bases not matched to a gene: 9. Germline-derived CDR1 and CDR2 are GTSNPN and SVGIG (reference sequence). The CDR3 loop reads CAWGIAGGLDEQYF. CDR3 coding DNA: TGTGCCTGGGGTATAGCGGGAGGACTCGACGAGCAGTACTTC.

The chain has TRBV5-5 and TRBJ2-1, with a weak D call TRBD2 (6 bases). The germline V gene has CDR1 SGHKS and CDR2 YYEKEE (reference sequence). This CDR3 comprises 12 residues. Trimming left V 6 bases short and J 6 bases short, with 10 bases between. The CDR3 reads CASTRETNEQFF. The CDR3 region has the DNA TGTGCCAGCACCCGGGAGACCAATGAGCAGTTCTTC.

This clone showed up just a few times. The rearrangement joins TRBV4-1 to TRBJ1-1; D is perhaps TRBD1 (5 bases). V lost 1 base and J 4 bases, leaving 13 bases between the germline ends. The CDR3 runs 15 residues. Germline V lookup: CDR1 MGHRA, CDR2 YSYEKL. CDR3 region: CASSQGAGDGTEAFF. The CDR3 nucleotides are TGCGCCAGCAGCCAAGGAGCGGGGGACGGCACTGAAGCTTTCTTT.

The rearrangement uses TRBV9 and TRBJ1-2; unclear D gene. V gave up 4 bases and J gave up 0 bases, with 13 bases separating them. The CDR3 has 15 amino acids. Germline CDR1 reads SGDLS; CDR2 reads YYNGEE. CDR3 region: CASSSLGSSNYGYTF. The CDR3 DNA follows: TGTGCCAGCAGCTCCCTAGGAAGTTCTAACTATGGCTACACCTTC.

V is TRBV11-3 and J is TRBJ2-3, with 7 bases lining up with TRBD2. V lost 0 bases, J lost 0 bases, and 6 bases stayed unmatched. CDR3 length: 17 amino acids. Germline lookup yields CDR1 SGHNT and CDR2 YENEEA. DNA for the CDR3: TGTGCCAGCAGCTTAGAATCTAGCGGTTCTAGCACAGATACGCAGTATTTT. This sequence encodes CASSLESSGSSTDTQYF.

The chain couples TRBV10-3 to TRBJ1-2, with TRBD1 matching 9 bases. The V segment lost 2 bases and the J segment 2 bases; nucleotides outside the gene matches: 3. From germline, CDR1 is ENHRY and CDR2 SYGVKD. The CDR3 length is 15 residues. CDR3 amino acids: CAISEGQGTNYGYTF. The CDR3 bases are TGTGCCATCAGTGAGGGACAGGGGACGAACTATGGCTACACCTTC.